This record covers a single T cell receptor (beta chain). Its specificity is unknown. The data derive from a study of cytomegalovirus exposure and HLA in healthy donors. The data were produced by immunoSEQ multiplex PCR, yet TCRdb's version contains in-frame clones alone and is incomplete. The sample records about 120,000 clones, 88% being singletons. Broader study findings: Rarity marked most TCR sequences, yet some public TCRs occurred in many donors.

Germline V CDR1 and CDR2: MNHEY, SMNVEV (reference sequence). The ends were cut back, 5 bases at V and 4 bases at J, with 11 bases in the middle. The length of the CDR3 is 13 residues. Source material: PBMCs. The chain carries TRBV27 and TRBJ1-1; possible D gene TRBD1, 6 bases. This TCR was sampled from a man aged 18 to 30 in good health and CMV-seronegative. In DNA form, the CDR3 reads TGTGCCAGCAGTCCCCAGGGGCGCACTGAAGCTTTCTTT. Amino acids: CASSPQGRTEAFF.